Listed here is a single T cell receptor (beta chain). The antigen is unknown. These data belong to a study of response to subunit inactivated influenza vaccine. TCRdb called the RT-PCR reads again in MiXCR, with one record for every CDR3 protein. The repertoire holds about 150,000 distinct CDR3 sequences, with roughly a tenth as singletons. General study findings and limits: After each seasonal influenza vaccination, few new T cells are recruited, the authors suggested.

Trimming removed 3 bases from V and 6 bases from J, with 16 bases in between. This CDR3 has 14 amino acids. CDR1 and CDR2 (germline): SQVTM, ANQGSEA. The sample in question was CD8+ T cells sorted from PBMCs, obtained roughly 24 months after vaccination. The TCR originated in a man aged 50-75 years who received an inactivated influenza vaccine. This chain joins TRBV29-1 and TRBJ2-3; a weak D match, TRBD2 (5 bases). The CDR3 DNA is TGCAGCGTTGATTACCGGGGTCAGGCGGATACGCAGTATTTT. The encoded protein is CSVDYRGQADTQYF.